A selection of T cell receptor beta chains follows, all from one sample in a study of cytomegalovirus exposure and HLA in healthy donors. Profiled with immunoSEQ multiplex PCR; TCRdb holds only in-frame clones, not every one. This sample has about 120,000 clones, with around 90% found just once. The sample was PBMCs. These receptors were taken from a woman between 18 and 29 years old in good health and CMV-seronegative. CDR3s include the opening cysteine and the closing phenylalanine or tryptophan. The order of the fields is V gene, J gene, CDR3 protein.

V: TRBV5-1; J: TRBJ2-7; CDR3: CASSPRGQGAGEQYF
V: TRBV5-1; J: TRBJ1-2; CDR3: CASRPGQENYGYTF
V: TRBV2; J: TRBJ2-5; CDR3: CASSERGWKTQYF
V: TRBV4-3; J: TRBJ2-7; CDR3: CASSQGTSGGFYEQYF
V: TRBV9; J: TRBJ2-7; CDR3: CASSATSGSPYEQYF
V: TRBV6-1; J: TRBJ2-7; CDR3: CASSSRLTYEQYF
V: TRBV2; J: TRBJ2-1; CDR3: CASKLAGASSEQFF
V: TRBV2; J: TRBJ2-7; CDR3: CASKGVSYEQYF
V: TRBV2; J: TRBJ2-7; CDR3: CASTTGPPYEQYF
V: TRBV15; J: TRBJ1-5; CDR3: CATSTYSGQGFQPQHF
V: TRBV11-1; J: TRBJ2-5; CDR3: CASSLASSSAETQYF
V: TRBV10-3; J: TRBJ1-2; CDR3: CATKGTGSVWGYTF
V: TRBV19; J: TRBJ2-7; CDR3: CASSIDPARGSEQYF
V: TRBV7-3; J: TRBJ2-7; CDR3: CASSLASGGTYEQYF
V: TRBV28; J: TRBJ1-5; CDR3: CASSRQGANGQPQHF
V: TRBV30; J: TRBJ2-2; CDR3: CAWKQGAVGELFF
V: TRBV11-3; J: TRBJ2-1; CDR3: CASSFPGQGMREQFF
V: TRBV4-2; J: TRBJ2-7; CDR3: CASSQVAGDYEQYF
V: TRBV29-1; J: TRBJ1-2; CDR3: CSVEGRQGSSYGYTF
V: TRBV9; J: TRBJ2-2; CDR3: CASSADGGAYTGELFF
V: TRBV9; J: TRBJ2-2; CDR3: CASSVGGTNTGELFF
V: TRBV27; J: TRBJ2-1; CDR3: CASGPYSGTSYNEQFF
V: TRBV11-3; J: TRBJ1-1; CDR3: CASSQQGWDKTVNTEAFF
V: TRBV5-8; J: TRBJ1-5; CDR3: CASSPYGGQPQHF
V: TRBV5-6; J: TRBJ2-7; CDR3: CASSTGQDYLYEQYF
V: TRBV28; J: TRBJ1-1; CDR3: CARFGIGGVDTEAFF
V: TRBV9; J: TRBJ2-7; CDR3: CASSVLSGTSDEQYF
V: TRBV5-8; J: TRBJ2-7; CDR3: CASSLGQGNAYEQYF